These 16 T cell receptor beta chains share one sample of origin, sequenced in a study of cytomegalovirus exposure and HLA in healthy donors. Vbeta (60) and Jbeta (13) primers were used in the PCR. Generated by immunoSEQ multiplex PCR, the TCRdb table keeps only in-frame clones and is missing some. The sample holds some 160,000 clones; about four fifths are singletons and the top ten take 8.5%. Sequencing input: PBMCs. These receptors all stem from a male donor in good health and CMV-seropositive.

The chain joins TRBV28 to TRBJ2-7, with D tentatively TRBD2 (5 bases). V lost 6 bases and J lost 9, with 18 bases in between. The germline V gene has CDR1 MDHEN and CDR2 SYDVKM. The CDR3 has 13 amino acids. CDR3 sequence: CASSEGAADVQYF. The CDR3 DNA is TGTGCCAGCAGCGAGGGAGCGGCAGATGTGCAGTACTTC.

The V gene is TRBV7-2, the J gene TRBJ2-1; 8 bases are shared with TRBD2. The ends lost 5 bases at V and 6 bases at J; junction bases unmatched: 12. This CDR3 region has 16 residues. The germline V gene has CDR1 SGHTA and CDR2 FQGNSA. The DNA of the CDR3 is TGTGCCAGCAGCCTAATGCGGCTAGCGGGCTTCAATGAGCAGTTCTTC. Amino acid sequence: CASSLMRLAGFNEQFF.

The CDR3 DNA follows: TGTGCCAGCAGCTTCCGGGGAAGGGCCAAAAACATTCAGTACTTC. Its protein product is CASSFRGRAKNIQYF. The V and J genes are TRBV5-6 and TRBJ2-4; D possibly corresponds to TRBD2 (5 bases). The germline V and J ends were trimmed by 2 bases and 1 base, with 10 bases remaining between them. Per the germline V gene, CDR1 is SGHDT and CDR2 is YYEEEE. The CDR3 consists of 15 residues.

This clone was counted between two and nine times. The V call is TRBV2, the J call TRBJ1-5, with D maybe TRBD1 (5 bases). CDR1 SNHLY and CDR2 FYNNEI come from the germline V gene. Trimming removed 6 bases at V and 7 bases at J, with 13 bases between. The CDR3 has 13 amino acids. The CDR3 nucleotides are TGTGCCAGCAGCCTGGGGGGGGAACAGCCCCAGCATTTT. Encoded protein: CASSLGGEQPQHF.

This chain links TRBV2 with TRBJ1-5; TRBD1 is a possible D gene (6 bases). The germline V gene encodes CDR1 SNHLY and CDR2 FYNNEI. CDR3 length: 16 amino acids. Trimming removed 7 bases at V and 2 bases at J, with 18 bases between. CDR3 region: CASNREGGGRNQPQHF. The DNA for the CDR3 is TGTGCCAGCAACCGGGAGGGGGGGGGACGCAATCAGCCCCAGCATTTT.

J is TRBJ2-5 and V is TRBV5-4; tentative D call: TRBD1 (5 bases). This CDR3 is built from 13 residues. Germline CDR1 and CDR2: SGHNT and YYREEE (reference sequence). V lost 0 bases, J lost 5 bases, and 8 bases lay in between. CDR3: CASSLGGRETQYF. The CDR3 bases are TGTGCCAGCAGCTTGGGGGGCAGGGAGACCCAGTACTTC.

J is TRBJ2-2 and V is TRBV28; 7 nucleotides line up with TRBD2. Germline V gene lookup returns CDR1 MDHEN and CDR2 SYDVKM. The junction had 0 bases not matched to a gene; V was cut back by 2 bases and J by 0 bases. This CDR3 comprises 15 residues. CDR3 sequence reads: CASSLAGANTGELFF. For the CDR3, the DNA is TGTGCCAGCAGTTTAGCGGGAGCGAACACCGGGGAGCTGTTTTTT.

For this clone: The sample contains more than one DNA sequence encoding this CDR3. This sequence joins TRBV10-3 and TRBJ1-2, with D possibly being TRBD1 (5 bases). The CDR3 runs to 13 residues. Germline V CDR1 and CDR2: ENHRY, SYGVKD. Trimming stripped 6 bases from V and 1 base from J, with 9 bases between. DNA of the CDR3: TGTGCCATCAGCCCCCAGGGTAACTATGGCTACACCTTC. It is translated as CAISPQGNYGYTF.

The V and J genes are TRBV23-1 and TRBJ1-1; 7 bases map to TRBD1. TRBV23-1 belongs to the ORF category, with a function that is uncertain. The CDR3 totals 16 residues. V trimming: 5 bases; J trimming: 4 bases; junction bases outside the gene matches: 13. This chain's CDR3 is CASSYRDSGKVTEAFF. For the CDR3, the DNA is TGCGCCAGCAGTTACCGGGACAGTGGGAAGGTCACTGAAGCTTTCTTT.

The CDR3 reads CASSSFRGTDTQYF. CDR3 coding DNA: TGTGCCAGCAGTTCCTTCAGGGGCACAGATACGCAGTATTTT. The genes are TRBV27 and TRBJ2-3; a weak D match, TRBD1 (5 bases). The V end was cut by 4 bases, the J end by 1 base, with 9 bases between. Germline V gene data show CDR1 as MNHEY and CDR2 as SMNVEV (reference sequence). The CDR3 is made up of 14 amino acids.

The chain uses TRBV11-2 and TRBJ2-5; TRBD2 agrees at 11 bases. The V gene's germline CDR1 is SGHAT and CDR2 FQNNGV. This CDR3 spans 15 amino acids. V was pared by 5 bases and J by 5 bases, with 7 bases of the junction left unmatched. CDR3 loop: CASSLSGRGGETQYF. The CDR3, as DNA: TGTGCCAGCAGCCTTAGCGGGAGGGGAGGGGAGACCCAGTACTTC.

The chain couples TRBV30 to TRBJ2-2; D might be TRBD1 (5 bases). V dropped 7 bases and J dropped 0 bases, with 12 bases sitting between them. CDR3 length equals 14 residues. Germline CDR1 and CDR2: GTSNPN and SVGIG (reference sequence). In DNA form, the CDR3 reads TGTGCCTACGCGACAGCTACGAACACCGGGGAGCTGTTTTTT. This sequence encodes CAYATATNTGELFF.

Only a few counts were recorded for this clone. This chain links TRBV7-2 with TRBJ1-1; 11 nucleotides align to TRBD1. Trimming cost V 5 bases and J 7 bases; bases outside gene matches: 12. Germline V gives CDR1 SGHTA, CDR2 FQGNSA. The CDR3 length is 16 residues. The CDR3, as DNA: TGTGCCAGCAGCGCCCGGGACAGGGGGACCTCGTATGAAGCTTTCTTT. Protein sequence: CASSARDRGTSYEAFF.

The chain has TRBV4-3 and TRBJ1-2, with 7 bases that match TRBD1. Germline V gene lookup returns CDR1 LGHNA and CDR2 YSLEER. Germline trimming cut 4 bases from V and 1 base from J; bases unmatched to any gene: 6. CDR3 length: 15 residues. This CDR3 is CASSLNQGGNYGYTF. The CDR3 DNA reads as TGCGCCAGCAGCCTTAACCAGGGGGGTAACTATGGCTACACCTTC.

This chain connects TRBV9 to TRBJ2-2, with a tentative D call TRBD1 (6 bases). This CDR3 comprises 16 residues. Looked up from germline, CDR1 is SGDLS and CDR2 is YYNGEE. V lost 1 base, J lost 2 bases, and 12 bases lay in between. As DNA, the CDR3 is TGTGCCAGCAGCGTAATTGGGACATATAACACCGGGGAGCTGTTTTTT. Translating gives CASSVIGTYNTGELFF.

This chain's CDR3 is CATSRVGRVESYGYTF. CDR3 nucleotides: TGTGCCACCAGCAGAGTCGGCAGGGTCGAGAGCTATGGCTACACCTTC. The rearrangement uses TRBV15 and TRBJ1-2, with a possible D match to TRBD1 (5 bases). Germline CDR1 and CDR2: LNHNV and YYDKDF (reference sequence). With 1 base removed from V and 4 bases from J, the gap between germline ends came to 16 bases. The CDR3 is made up of 16 amino acids.